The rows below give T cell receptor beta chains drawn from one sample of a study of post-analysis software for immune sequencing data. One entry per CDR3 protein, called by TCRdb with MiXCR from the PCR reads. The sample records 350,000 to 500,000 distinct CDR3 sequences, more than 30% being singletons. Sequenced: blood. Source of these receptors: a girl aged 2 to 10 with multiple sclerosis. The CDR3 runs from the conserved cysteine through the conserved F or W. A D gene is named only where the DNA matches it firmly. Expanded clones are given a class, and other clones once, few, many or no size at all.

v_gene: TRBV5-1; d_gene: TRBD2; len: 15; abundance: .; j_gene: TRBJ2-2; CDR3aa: CASSLGLAAAGELFF; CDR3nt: TGCGCCAGCAGCTTGGGACTAGCGGCGGCCGGGGAGCTGTTTTTT
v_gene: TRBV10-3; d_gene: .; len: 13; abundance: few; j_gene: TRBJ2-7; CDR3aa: CAISARSSPEQYF; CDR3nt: TGTGCCATCAGTGCCAGGTCCTCCCCCGAGCAGTACTTC
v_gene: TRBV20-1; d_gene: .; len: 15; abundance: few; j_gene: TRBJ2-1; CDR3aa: CSARPFGVIYNEQFF; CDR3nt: TGCAGTGCTAGACCTTTCGGGGTGATTTACAATGAGCAGTTCTTC
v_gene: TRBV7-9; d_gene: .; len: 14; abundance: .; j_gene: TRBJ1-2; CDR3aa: CASSYAVGVDGYTF; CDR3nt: TGTGCCAGCAGCTACGCGGTGGGGGTGGATGGCTACACCTTC
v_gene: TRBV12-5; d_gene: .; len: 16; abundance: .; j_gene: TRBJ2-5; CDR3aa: CASGLREAGYRETQYF; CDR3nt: TGTGCTAGTGGTTTGAGGGAGGCAGGGTACCGGGAGACCCAGTACTTC
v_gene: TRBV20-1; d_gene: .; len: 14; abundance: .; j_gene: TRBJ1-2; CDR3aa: CSARGIQANYGYTF; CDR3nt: TGCAGTGCTAGAGGAATACAGGCTAACTATGGCTACACCTTC
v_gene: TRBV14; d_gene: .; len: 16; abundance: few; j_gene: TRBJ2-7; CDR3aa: CASSQDPGGGPNEQYF; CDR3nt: TGTGCCAGCAGCCAAGATCCCGGAGGGGGACCTAATGAGCAGTACTTC
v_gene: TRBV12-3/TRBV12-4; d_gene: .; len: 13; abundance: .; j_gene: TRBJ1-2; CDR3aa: CASSPQGKKGYTF; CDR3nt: TGTGCCAGCAGTCCCCAGGGGAAGAAGGGCTACACCTTC
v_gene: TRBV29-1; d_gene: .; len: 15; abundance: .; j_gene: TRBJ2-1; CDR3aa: CSVEDTGNTYNEQFF; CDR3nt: TGCAGCGTTGAAGATACAGGGAACACCTACAATGAGCAGTTCTTC
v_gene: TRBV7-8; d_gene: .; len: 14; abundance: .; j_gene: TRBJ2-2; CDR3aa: CASSLAEGMGELFF; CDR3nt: TGTGCCAGCAGCTTAGCCGAGGGCATGGGGGAGCTGTTTTTT
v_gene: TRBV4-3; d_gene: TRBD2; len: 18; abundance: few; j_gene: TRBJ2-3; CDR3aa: CASSQDKPGGINADTQYF; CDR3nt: TGCGCCAGCAGCCAAGATAAGCCGGGAGGGATTAACGCAGATACGCAGTATTTT
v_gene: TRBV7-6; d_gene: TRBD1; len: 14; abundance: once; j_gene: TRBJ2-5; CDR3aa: CASSLSRGKETQYF; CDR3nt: TGTGCCAGCAGCTTAAGCAGGGGGAAGGAGACCCAGTACTTC
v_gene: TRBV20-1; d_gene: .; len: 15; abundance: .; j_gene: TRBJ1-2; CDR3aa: CSAAPTDWAQNGYTF; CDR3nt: TGCAGTGCTGCTCCGACAGATTGGGCCCAAAATGGCTACACCTTC
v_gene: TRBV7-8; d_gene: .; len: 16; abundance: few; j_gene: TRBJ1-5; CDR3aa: CASSLRRGLSNQPQHF; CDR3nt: TGTGCCAGCAGCTTAAGGAGAGGGTTAAGCAATCAGCCCCAGCATTTT
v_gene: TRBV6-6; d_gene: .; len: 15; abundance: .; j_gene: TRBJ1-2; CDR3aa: CASSGGRGWDYGYTF; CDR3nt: TGTGCCAGCAGCGGTGGCCGGGGCTGGGACTATGGCTACACCTTC
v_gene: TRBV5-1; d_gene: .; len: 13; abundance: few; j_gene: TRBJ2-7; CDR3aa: CASSREAAYEQYF; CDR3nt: TGCGCCAGCAGCCGGGAAGCAGCCTACGAGCAGTACTTC
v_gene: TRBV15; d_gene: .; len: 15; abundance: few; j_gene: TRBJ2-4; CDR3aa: CATSRDLTAKNIQYF; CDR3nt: TGTGCCACCAGCAGAGATCTAACAGCCAAAAACATTCAGTACTTC
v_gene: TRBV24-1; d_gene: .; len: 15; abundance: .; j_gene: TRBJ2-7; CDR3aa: CATSDSSPQSYEQYF; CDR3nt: TGTGCCACCAGTGATTCCTCGCCGCAATCCTACGAGCAGTACTTC
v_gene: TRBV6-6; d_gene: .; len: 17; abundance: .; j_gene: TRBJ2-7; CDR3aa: CASSYSSSGSSYNEQYF; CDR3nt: TGTGCCAGCAGTTACTCGTCTTCCGGTAGCTCCTACAATGAGCAGTACTTC
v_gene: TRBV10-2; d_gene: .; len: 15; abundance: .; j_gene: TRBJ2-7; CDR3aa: CASRDPPSSFYEQYF; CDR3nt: TGCGCCAGCAGGGACCCTCCTTCCTCCTTCTACGAGCAGTACTTC
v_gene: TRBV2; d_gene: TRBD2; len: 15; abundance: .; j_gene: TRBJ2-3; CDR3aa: CAINLRGVGTDTQYF; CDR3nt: TGTGCCATAAATCTGCGGGGGGTCGGCACAGATACGCAGTATTTT
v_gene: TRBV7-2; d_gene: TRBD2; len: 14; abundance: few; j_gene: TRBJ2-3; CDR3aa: CASGPLAGTDTQYF; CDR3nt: TGTGCCAGCGGACCACTAGCGGGGACAGATACGCAGTATTTT
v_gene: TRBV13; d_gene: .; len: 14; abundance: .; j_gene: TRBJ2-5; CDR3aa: CASSLLQFRETQYF; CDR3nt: TGTGCCAGCAGCTTACTACAGTTCCGGGAGACCCAGTACTTC
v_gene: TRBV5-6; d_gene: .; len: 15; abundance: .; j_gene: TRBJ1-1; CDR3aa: CASSLWGGRNTEAFF; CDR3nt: TGTGCCAGCAGCTTGTGGGGGGGACGGAACACTGAAGCTTTCTTT
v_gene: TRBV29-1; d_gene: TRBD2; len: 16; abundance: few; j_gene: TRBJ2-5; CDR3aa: CSVECPTSGRVGEQYF; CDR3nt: TGCAGCGTTGAATGCCCGACTAGCGGGAGGGTGGGTGAGCAGTACTTC